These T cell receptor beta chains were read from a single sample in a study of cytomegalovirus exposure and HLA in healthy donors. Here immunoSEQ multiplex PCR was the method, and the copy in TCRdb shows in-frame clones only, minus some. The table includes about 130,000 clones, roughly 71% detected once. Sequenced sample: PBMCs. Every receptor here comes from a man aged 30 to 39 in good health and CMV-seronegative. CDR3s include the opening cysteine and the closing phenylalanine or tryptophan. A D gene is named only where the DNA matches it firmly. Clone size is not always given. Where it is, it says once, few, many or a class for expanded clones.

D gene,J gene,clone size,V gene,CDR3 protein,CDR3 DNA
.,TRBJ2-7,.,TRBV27,CASSLLVRDEQYF,TGTGCCAGCAGTTTACTGGTCAGGGACGAGCAGTACTTC
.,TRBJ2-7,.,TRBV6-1,CATLTGAYEQYF,TGTGCCACCCTTACTGGGGCATACGAGCAGTACTTC
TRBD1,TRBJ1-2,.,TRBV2,CAGGTAYPNYGYTF,TGTGCCGGAGGGACAGCCTATCCTAACTATGGCTACACCTTC
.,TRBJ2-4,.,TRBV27,CASSPNPNSWRQEIAKNIQYF,TGTGCCAGCAGTCCTAACCCTAACTCTTGGAGACAGGAAATAGCCAAAAACATTCAGTACTTC
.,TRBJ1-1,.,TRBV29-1,CSVEGGGDTEAFF,TGCAGCGTTGAGGGCGGGGGGGATACTGAAGCTTTCTTT
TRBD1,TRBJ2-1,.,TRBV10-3,CAISDDRDRNEQFF,TGTGCCATCAGTGACGACAGGGATAGAAATGAGCAGTTCTTC
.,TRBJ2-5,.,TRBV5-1,CASSIRGRETQYF,TGCGCCAGCAGTATAAGGGGAAGAGAGACCCAGTACTTC
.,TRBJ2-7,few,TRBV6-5,CASSYEMRSPYEQYF,TGTGCCAGCAGTTACGAAATGAGGTCCCCCTACGAGCAGTACTTC
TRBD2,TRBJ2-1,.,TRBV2,CASSPEAGGLSQFF,TGTGCCAGCAGTCCCGAAGCGGGGGGCCTTTCCCAGTTCTTC
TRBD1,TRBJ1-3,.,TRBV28,CASSSGVATGTGNSGNTIYF,TGTGCCAGCAGTTCTGGGGTAGCTACCGGGACAGGGAACTCTGGAAACACCATATATTTT
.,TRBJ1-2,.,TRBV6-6,CASSSLGEGFF,TGTGCCAGCAGCTCTCTGGGGGAGGGTTTTTTC
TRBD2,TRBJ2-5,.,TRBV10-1,CASSESTSGSRETQYF,TGCGCCAGCAGTGAGTCAACTAGCGGGAGTAGGGAGACCCAGTACTTC
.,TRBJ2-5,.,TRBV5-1,CASSPPVGLVETQYF,TGCGCCAGCAGCCCACCAGTCGGACTCGTAGAGACCCAGTACTTC
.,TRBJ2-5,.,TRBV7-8,CASSRTETQETQYF,TGTGCCAGCAGCCGGACAGAAACTCAAGAGACCCAGTACTTC
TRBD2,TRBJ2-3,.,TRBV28,CASSFVPGLAGGSTDTQYF,TGTGCCAGCAGTTTCGTCCCGGGACTAGCGGGGGGGTCCACAGATACGCAGTATTTT
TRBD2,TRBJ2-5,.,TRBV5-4,CASSLVQAGEAQYF,TGTGCCAGCAGCTTGGTTCAAGCGGGAGAGGCCCAGTACTTC
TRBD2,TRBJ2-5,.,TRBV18,CASSPPTGGAAETQYF,TGTGCCAGCTCACCACCCACGGGAGGGGCGGCAGAGACCCAGTACTTC
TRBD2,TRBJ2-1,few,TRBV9,CASSVPLSGGNNNEQFF,TGTGCCAGCAGCGTCCCGTTGAGCGGGGGGAACAACAATGAGCAGTTCTTC
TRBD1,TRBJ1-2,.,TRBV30,CAATGADYGYTF,TGTGCCGCGACAGGGGCGGACTATGGCTACACCTTC
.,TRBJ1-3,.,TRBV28,CASSSGQSGNTIYF,TGTGCCAGCAGTTCCGGACAGTCTGGAAACACCATATATTTT
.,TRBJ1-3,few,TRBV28,CASSYPGGGGNTIYF,TGTGCCAGCAGTTACCCGGGGGGGGGTGGAAACACCATATATTTT
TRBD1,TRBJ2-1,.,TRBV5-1,CASSLGWDRGEQFF,TGCGCCAGCAGCTTGGGATGGGACAGGGGCGAGCAGTTCTTC
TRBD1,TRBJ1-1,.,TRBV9,CASSRQGQGADTEAFF,TGTGCCAGCAGCCGTCAGGGACAGGGGGCCGATACTGAAGCTTTCTTT
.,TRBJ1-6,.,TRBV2,CASYRNLNSPLHF,TGTGCCAGCTACAGGAACCTTAATTCACCCCTCCACTTT
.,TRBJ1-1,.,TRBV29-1,CSVGAGWGMNTEAFF,TGCAGCGTTGGGGCAGGGTGGGGTATGAACACTGAAGCTTTCTTT